The 28 T cell receptor beta chains below were found in one sample sequenced in a study of T cell responses to AZD1222 COVID-19 vaccine. The data were produced by immunoSEQ multiplex PCR, yet TCRdb's version contains in-frame clones alone and is incomplete. The sample yields about 100,000 clones, 80% to 90% seen once. The sample was peripheral blood, taken on day 0 of AZD1222 vaccination. The receptors derive from an adult in good health.

This chain links TRBV11-2 with TRBJ1-1; D is unresolved. Germline assignment: CDR1 SGHAT and CDR2 FQNNGV. This CDR3 comprises 13 residues. V was clipped by 5 bases and J by 1 base, with 8 bases between them. The CDR3 DNA reads as TGTGCCAGCAGCCTCCAGAGGAACACTGAAGCTTTCTTT. It translates to CASSLQRNTEAFF.

V usage is TRBV7-6 and J usage is TRBJ2-7; 10 bases are shared with TRBD2. Germline assignment: CDR1 SGHVS and CDR2 FNYEAQ. V gave up 5 bases and J gave up 3 bases; unmatched junction bases: 10. The CDR3 runs to 16 residues. The CDR3 is CASSQVAGGGGYEQYF. CDR3 bases: TGTGCCAGCAGCCAAGTAGCGGGGGGCGGAGGCTACGAGCAGTACTTC. Based on the CDR3 plus reference TRBV7-6 and TRBJ2-7, the full variable domain is GAGVSQSPRYKVTKRGQDVALRCDPISGHVSLYWYRQALGQGPEFLTYFNYEAQQDKSGLPNDRFSAERPEGSISTLTIQRTEQRDSAMYRCASSQVAGGGGYEQYFGPGTRLTVT.

The J gene is TRBJ2-2, the V gene TRBV7-2; D perhaps matches TRBD1 (5 bases). Germline CDR1 and CDR2: SGHTA and FQGNSA. This CDR3 has 15 amino acids. V lost 0 bases to trimming and J lost 4 bases, with 9 bases between them. In nucleotides, the CDR3 is TGTGCCAGCAGCTTAGCGAGACAGATCACCGGGGAGCTGTTTTTT. This encodes CASSLARQITGELFF.

The genes are TRBV5-4 and TRBJ2-7; TRBD2 matches at 8 bases. With V trimmed by 2 bases and J by 2 bases, 0 bases remained unmatched. CDR1 is SGHNT and CDR2 is YYREEE in the germline V gene (reference sequence). This CDR3 comprises 13 residues. CDR3 amino acids: CASSFSGTYEQYF. In DNA form, the CDR3 reads TGTGCCAGCAGCTTTAGCGGGACCTACGAGCAGTACTTC. Complete variable domain (other parts from reference TRBV5-4 and TRBJ2-7): ETGVTQSPTHLIKTRGQQVTLRCSSQSGHNTVSWYQQALGQGPQFIFQYYREEENGRGNFPPRFSGLQFPNYSSELNVNALELDDSALYLCASSFSGTYEQYFGPGTRLTVT.

The V call is TRBV5-1, the J call TRBJ1-1; D is possibly TRBD1 (5 bases). The CDR3 covers 14 residues. V was shortened by 4 bases and J by 6 bases, with 16 bases between the two germline ends. Per germline, CDR1 SGHRS and CDR2 YFSETQ. The CDR3 is CASSVGDRFAEAFF. In DNA, the CDR3 is TGCGCCAGCAGCGTGGGGGATCGTTTCGCTGAAGCTTTCTTT. The variable domain in full, completed from reference TRBV5-1 and TRBJ1-1, reads KAGVTQTPRYLIKTRGQQVTLSCSPISGHRSVSWYQQTPGQGLQFLFEYFSETQRNKGNFPGRFSGRQFSNSRSEMNVSTLELGDSALYLCASSVGDRFAEAFFGQGTRLTVV.

The CDR3 is CAWDESGPTAGNTIYF. Here the CDR3 DNA reads TGTGCCTGGGACGAGTCCGGGCCCACGGCTGGAAACACCATATATTTT. The chain carries TRBV30 and TRBJ1-3; D gene uncertain. The V gene's germline CDR1 is GTSNPN and CDR2 SVGIG (reference sequence). V lost 5 bases and J lost 2, with 19 bases in between. The CDR3 runs to 16 residues.

The V and J genes are TRBV30 and TRBJ1-5; tentative D call: TRBD1 (6 bases). This CDR3 has 17 residues. The V gene lost 0 bases and the J gene lost 2 bases, with 17 bases spanning the gap. Germline lookup yields CDR1 GTSNPN and CDR2 SVGIG (reference sequence). CDR3 bases: TGTGCCTGGAGTGTACCCAGGGGAGTGTTGGGCAATCAGCCCCAGCATTTT. Protein sequence: CAWSVPRGVLGNQPQHF.

The chain combines TRBV5-1 with TRBJ1-1; 7 positions agree with TRBD1. Looked up from germline, CDR1 is SGHRS and CDR2 is YFSETQ. The junction had 2 bases not matched to a gene; V was cut back by 2 bases and J by 1 base. The CDR3 sequence is 14 residues long. The CDR3 sequence: CASSFQGENTEAFF. In DNA, the CDR3 is TGCGCCAGCAGCTTCCAGGGGGAGAACACTGAAGCTTTCTTT.

The rearrangement uses TRBV7-3 and TRBJ2-1, with TRBD2 matching 7 bases. The CDR3 sequence is 15 residues long. Germline assignment: CDR1 SGHTA and CDR2 FQGTGA. Trimming cost V 2 bases and J 9 bases; bases outside gene matches: 10. DNA of the CDR3: TGTGCCAGCAGCTTATCTGCGGGGGAGGGAGTTGAGCAGTTCTTC. This translates into CASSLSAGEGVEQFF.

The gene calls are TRBV13 and TRBJ1-1; D not certain. The CDR3 is made up of 16 amino acids. V dropped 5 bases and J dropped 1 base, with 17 bases sitting between them. Looked up from germline, CDR1 is PRHDT and CDR2 is FYEKMQ (reference sequence). The CDR3 DNA sequence: TGTGCCAGCAGCCAAGGGCCGAGGGCGTCGAACACTGAAGCTTTCTTT. Residues: CASSQGPRASNTEAFF.

The chain joins TRBV11-2 to TRBJ1-3; D may be TRBD1 (5 bases). Per the germline V gene, CDR1 is SGHAT and CDR2 is FQNNGV. This CDR3 spans 15 amino acids. Deletions cut 5 bases from V and 4 bases from J, with 15 bases between. CDR3 nucleotide sequence: TGTGCCAGCAGCCCACGTCGGGGGGAAGGAAACACCATATATTTT. The encoded protein is CASSPRRGEGNTIYF.

The rearrangement joins TRBV3-1 (or the pseudogene TRBV3-2) to TRBJ1-5; 9 bases are a match to TRBD1. The CDR3 runs 14 residues. The ends lost 4 bases at V and 9 bases at J; junction bases unmatched: 7. Germline V lookup: CDR1 LGHDT, CDR2 YNNKEL (reference sequence). CDR3 residues: CASSPGQGNLPQHF. CDR3 DNA: TGTGCCAGCAGCCCTGGACAGGGGAATTTGCCCCAGCATTTT.

This clone was seen only a few times. In DNA, the CDR3 is TGCGCCAGCAGCCGCGATCCAAATGAAAAACTGTTTTTT. This gives the protein CASSRDPNEKLFF. This chain links TRBV4-1 with TRBJ1-4; D remains unclear. Trimming pared 4 bases from V and 5 bases from J, leaving 8 bases between. The CDR3 contains 13 residues. Germline values: CDR1 MGHRA, CDR2 YSYEKL.

The gene calls are TRBV4-3 and TRBJ2-7, with D uncertain. The germline V gene encodes CDR1 LGHNA and CDR2 YSLEER. Trimming removed 1 base at V and 3 bases at J, with 10 bases between. This CDR3 has 14 residues. CDR3 loop: CASSQGTKYYEQYF. The CDR3, as DNA: TGCGCCAGCAGCCAAGGAACCAAGTACTACGAGCAGTACTTC.

The chain joins TRBV12-3 or TRBV12-4 to TRBJ2-5; no clear D gene. CDR3 length equals 13 residues. The V end was cut by 3 bases, the J end by 10 bases, with 15 bases between. The CDR3: CASSLSGTGDQYF. In DNA form, the CDR3 reads TGTGCCAGCAGTTTGAGTGGCACTGGGGACCAGTACTTC.

The J gene is TRBJ2-7, the V gene TRBV30, with 8 bases identical to TRBD1. CDR3 size: 12 residues. Looked up from germline, CDR1 is GTSNPN and CDR2 is SVGIG (reference sequence). Trimming cost V 6 bases and J 3 bases; bases outside gene matches: 4. The CDR3 nucleotides are TGTGCCTGTGACAGGGGAGGCTACGAGCAGTACTTC. This gives the protein CACDRGGYEQYF.

The chain is built from TRBV9 and TRBJ1-2, with 11 bases that match TRBD1. The V segment lost 0 bases and the J segment 7 bases; nucleotides outside the gene matches: 8. Germline V gene sequence: CDR1 SGDLS, CDR2 YYNGEE. This CDR3 contains 16 residues. The CDR3 is CASSVEGDRGRVGYTF. CDR3 DNA: TGTGCCAGCAGCGTAGAGGGGGACAGGGGGAGGGTTGGCTACACCTTC.

The genes are TRBV7-2 and TRBJ2-7; D possibly corresponds to TRBD2 (6 bases). Germline CDR1 reads SGHTA; CDR2 reads FQGNSA. Trimming cost V 5 bases and J 3 bases, with 14 bases left between them. This CDR3 has 14 amino acids. The CDR3: CASSQAAAGYEQYF. The CDR3 DNA sequence: TGTGCCAGCAGCCAGGCCGCAGCGGGCTACGAGCAGTACTTC.

V gene TRBV27 combines with J gene TRBJ1-2, with D uncertain. Germline CDR1 MNHEY, CDR2 SMNVEV (reference sequence). Trimming removed 6 bases at V and 8 bases at J, with 13 bases between. The CDR3 is 12 residues long. CDR3 sequence (DNA): TGTGCCAGCAGGAAAGAGGGTGGGGGCTACACCTTC. Translation gives CASRKEGGGYTF.

This clone was picked up one time. The chain is built from TRBV5-5 and TRBJ1-1, with a possible D match to TRBD1 (6 bases). Trimming removed 0 bases from V and 0 bases from J, with 9 bases in between. CDR1 and CDR2 (germline): SGHKS, YYEKEE (reference sequence). CDR3 length: 15 amino acids. The CDR3 nucleotides read TGTGCCAGCAGCTTGGCAGGGGCCCTGAACACTGAAGCTTTCTTT. It encodes CASSLAGALNTEAFF. The full variable domain, rest sourced from reference TRBV5-5 and TRBJ1-1, is DAGVTQSPTHLIKTRGQQVTLRCSPISGHKSVSWYQQVLGQGPQFIFQYYEKEERGRGNFPDRFSARQFPNYSSELNVNALLLGDSALYLCASSLAGALNTEAFFGQGTRLTVV.

This sequence joins TRBV12-5 and TRBJ2-1; the D gene could be TRBD1 or TRBD2 (5 bases each). The CDR3 is 17 residues long. V was cut by 4 bases and J by 0 bases, with 16 bases left in between. The germline V gene has CDR1 LGHNT and CDR2 FRNRAP. CDR3 DNA sequence: TGTGCTAGTGGTTCGCATCCGGGACCCGGCTCCTACAATGAGCAGTTCTTC. It is translated as CASGSHPGPGSYNEQFF.

This clone was seen more than once but under ten times. The CDR3 is CASSFELSYEQYF. CDR3 nucleotide sequence: TGTGCCAGCAGCTTCGAACTCTCCTACGAGCAGTACTTC. The chain joins TRBV7-9 to TRBJ2-7; no definite D call. The germline gives CDR1 SEHNR, CDR2 FQNEAQ (reference sequence). The length of the CDR3 is 13 residues. With 3 bases removed from V and 0 bases from J, the gap between germline ends came to 6 bases. Filled out from reference TRBV7-9 and TRBJ2-7, the complete variable domain reads DTGVSQNPRHKITKRGQNVTFRCDPISEHNRLYWYRQTLGQGPEFLTYFQNEAQLEKSRLLSDRFSAERPKGSFSTLEIQRTEQGDSAMYLCASSFELSYEQYFGPGTRLTVT.

The rearrangement links TRBV11-2 to TRBJ2-7, with 8 bases matching TRBD1. The CDR3 spans 13 residues. With V trimmed by 4 bases and J by 6 bases, 5 bases remained unmatched. CDR1 and CDR2 (germline): SGHAT, FQNNGV. The CDR3, as DNA: TGTGCCAGCAGCTACCGGACAGGGACCGAGCAGTACTTC. Translating gives CASSYRTGTEQYF.

V is TRBV5-1 and J is TRBJ2-2, with 10 bases matching TRBD1. CDR1 SGHRS and CDR2 YFSETQ come from the germline V gene. Trimming at V came to 4 bases and at J to 3 bases, leaving 15 bases not matched to a gene. The CDR3 spans 19 residues. The CDR3 coding sequence is TGCGCCAGCAGCGAAACCCGGGACAGGGGAGGCAAGGACACCGGGGAGCTGTTTTTT. It codes for CASSETRDRGGKDTGELFF.

The chain combines TRBV18 with TRBJ2-6; maybe TRBD1 (5 bases). CDR3 length equals 15 residues. Between the trimmed V and J ends, which lost 3 bases and 3 bases, there was a span of 9 bases. In germline, CDR1 is KGHSH, CDR2 LQKENI. This CDR3 reads CASSPQGGGANVLTF. The DNA of the CDR3 is TGTGCCAGCTCACCCCAGGGCGGTGGGGCCAACGTCCTGACTTTC. Full variable domain (remainder filled in from reference TRBV18 and TRBJ2-6): NAGVMQNPRHLVRRRGQEARLRCSPMKGHSHVYWYRQLPEEGLKFMVYLQKENIIDESGMPKERFSAEFPKEGPSILRIQQVVRGDSAAYFCASSPQGGGANVLTFGAGSRLTVL.

The chain joins TRBV4-1 to TRBJ1-3; D perhaps matches TRBD1 (6 bases). The CDR3 has 17 residues. Trimming took off 0 bases at V and 0 bases at J, with 12 bases between the two ends. The V gene's germline CDR1 is MGHRA and CDR2 YSYEKL. The CDR3 loop reads CASSQDYQGHSGNTIYF. Written as DNA, the CDR3 is TGCGCCAGCAGCCAAGATTACCAGGGACACTCTGGAAACACCATATATTTT.

Concerning this clone: One end of the junction is discordant with germline, which a read error may explain. V and J are TRBV19 and TRBJ2-6, with 8 bases matching TRBD2. The length of the CDR3 is 18 residues. Germline lookup yields CDR1 LNHDA and CDR2 SQIVND (reference sequence). CDR3 protein: CACSIASGYISGANVLTF. The CDR3 DNA is TGTGCCTGTAGTATCGCTAGCGGGTATATCTCTGGGGCCAACGTCCTGACTTTC.

This rearrangement joins TRBV6-5 to TRBJ1-4; D might be TRBD1 (6 bases). With 2 bases removed from V and 6 bases from J, the gap between germline ends came to 10 bases. The CDR3 sequence is 14 residues long. Per germline, CDR1 MNHEY and CDR2 SVGAGI. The CDR3 region is CASSYGGPDEKLFF. Here the CDR3 DNA reads TGTGCCAGCAGTTACGGGGGCCCCGATGAAAAACTGTTTTTT.